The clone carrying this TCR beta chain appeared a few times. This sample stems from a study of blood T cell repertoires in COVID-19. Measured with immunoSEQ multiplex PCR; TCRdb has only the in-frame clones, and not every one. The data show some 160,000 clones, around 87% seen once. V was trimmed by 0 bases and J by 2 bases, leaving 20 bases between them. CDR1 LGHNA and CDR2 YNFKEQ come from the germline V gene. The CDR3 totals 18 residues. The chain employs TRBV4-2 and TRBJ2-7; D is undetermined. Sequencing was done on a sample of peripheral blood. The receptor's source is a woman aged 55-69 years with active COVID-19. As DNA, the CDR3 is TGTGCCAGCAGCCAAGAGTTAACTGGCGGAAACGTCCCCTACGAGCAGTACTTC. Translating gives CASSQELTGGNVPYEQYF.